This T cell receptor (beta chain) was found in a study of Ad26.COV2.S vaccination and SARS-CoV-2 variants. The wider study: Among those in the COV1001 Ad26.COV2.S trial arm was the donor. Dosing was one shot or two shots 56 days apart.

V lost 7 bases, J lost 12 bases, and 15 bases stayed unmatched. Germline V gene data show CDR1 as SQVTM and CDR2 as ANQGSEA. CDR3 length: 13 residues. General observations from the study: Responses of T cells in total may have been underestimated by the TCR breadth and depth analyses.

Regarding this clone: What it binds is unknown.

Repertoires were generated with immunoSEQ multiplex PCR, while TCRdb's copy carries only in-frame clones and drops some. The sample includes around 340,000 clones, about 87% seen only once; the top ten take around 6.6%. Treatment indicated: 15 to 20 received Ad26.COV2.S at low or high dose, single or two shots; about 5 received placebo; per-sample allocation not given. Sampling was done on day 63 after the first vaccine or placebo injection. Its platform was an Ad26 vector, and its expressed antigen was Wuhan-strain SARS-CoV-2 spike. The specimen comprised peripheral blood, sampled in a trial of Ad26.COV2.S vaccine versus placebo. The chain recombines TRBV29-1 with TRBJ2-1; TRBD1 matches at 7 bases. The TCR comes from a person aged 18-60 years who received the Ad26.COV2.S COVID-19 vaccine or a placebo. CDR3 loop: CSGDLQGMVGQFF. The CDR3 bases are TGCAGCGGAGATCTACAGGGGATGGTTGGGCAGTTCTTC.